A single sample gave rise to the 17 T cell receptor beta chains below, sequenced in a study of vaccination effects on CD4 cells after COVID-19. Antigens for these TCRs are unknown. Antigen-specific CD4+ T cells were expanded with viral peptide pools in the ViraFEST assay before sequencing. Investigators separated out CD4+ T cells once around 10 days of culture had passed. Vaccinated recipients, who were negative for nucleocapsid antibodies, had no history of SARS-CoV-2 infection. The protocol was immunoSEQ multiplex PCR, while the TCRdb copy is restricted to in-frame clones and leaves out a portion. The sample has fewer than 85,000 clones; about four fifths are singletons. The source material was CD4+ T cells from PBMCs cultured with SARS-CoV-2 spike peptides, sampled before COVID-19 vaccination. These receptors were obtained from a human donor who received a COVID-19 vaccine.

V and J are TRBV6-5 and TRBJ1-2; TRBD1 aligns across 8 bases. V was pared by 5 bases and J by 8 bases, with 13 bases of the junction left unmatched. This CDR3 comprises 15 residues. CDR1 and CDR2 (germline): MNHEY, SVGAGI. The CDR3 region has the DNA TGTGCCAGCAGTCCTCCAGGGGGCGCTACTAGGGGCTACACCTTC. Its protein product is CASSPPGGATRGYTF.

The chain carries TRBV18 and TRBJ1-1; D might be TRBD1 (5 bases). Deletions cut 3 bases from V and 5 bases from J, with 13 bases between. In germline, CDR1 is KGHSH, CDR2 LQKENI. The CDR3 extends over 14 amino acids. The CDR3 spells CASSPTFRDTEAFF. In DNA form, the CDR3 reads TGTGCCAGCTCACCGACCTTCAGGGATACTGAAGCTTTCTTT.

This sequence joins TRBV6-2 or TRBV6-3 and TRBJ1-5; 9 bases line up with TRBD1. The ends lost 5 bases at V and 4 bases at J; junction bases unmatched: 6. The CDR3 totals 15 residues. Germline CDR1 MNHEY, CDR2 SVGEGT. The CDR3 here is CASSPQGAMNQPQHF. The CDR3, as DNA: TGTGCCAGCAGTCCACAGGGGGCTATGAATCAGCCCCAGCATTTT.

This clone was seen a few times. CDR3 loop: CASSVWGKSTDTQYF. CDR3 DNA: TGTGCCAGCAGTGTTTGGGGGAAAAGCACAGATACGCAGTATTTT. The chain has TRBV2 and TRBJ2-3; D tentatively fits TRBD1 or TRBD2 (5 bases each). V lost 4 bases to trimming and J lost 0 bases, with 11 bases between them. The germline CDR1 and CDR2 sequences are SNHLY and FYNNEI. The CDR3 extends over 15 amino acids.

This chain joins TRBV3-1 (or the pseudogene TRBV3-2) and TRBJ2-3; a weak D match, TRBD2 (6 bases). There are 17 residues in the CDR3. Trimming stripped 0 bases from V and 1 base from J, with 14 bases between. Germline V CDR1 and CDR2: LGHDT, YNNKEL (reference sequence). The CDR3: CASSQDQGGRGTDTQYF. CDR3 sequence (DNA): TGTGCCAGCAGCCAAGATCAGGGAGGCAGGGGCACAGATACGCAGTATTTT.

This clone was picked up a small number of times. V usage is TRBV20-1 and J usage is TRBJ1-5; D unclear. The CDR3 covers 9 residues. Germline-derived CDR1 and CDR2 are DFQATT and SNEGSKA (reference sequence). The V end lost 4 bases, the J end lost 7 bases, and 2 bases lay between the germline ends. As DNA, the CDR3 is TGCAGTGCTACCCAGCCCCAGCATTTT. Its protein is CSATQPQHF.

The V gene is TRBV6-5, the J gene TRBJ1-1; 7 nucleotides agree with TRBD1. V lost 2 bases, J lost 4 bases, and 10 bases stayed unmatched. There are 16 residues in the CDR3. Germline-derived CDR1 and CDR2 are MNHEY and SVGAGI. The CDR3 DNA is TGTGCCAGCAGTTACCCAGGGGCAGGGGGTTTCACTGAAGCTTTCTTT. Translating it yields CASSYPGAGGFTEAFF.

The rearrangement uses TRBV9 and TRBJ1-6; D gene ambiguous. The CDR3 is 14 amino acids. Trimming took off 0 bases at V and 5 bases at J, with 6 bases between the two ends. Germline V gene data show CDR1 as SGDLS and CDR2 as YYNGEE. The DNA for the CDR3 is TGTGCCAGCAGCGTAGAAGGCCATAATTCACCCCTCCACTTT. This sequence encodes CASSVEGHNSPLHF.

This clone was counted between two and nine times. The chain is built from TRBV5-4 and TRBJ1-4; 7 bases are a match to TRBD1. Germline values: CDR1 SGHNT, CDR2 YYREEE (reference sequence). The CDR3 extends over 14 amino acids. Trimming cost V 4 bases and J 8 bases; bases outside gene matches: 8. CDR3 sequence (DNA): TGTGCCAGCAGCGAAGGACAGGTTGGCGAAAAACTGTTTTTT. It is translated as CASSEGQVGEKLFF.

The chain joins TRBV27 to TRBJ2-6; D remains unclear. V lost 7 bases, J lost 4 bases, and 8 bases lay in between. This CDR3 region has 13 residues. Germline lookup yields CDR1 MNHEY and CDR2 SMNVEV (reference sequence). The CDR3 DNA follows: TGTGCCAGCAAGCTTGCGGGGGCCAACGTCCTGACTTTC. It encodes CASKLAGANVLTF.

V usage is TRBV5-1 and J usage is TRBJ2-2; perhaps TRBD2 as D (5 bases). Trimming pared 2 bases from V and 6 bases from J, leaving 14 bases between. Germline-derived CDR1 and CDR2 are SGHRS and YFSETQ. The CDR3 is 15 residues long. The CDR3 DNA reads TGCGCCAGCAGCTTCGAGGTAGGGAGTGCCGGGGAGCTGTTTTTT. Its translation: CASSFEVGSAGELFF.

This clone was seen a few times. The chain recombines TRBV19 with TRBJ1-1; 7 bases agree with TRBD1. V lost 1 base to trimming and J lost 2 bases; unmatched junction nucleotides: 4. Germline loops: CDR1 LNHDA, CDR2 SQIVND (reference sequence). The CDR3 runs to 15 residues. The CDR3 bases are TGTGCCAGTAGTATAGGCCCAGGGGGTAACACTGAAGCTTTCTTT. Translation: CASSIGPGGNTEAFF.

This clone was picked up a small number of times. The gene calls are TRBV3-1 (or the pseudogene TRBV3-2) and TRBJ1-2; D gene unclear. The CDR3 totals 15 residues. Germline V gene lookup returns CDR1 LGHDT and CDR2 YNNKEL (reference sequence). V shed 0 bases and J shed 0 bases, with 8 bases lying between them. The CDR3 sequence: CASSQDPAANYGYTF. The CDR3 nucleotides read TGTGCCAGCAGCCAAGATCCGGCAGCTAACTATGGCTACACCTTC.

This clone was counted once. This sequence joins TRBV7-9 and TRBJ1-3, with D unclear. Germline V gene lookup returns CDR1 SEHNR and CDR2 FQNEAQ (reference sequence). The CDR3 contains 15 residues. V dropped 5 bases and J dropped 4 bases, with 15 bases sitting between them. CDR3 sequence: CASSPRGGVGNTIYF. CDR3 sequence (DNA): TGTGCCAGCAGCCCTCGGGGAGGTGTGGGAAACACCATATATTTT.

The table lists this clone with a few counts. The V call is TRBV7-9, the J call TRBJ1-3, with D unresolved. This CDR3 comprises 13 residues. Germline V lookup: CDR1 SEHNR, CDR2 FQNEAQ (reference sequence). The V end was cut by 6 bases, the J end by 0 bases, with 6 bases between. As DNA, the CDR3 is TGTGCCAGCAGGGAGAACTCTGGAAACACCATATATTTT. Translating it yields CASRENSGNTIYF.

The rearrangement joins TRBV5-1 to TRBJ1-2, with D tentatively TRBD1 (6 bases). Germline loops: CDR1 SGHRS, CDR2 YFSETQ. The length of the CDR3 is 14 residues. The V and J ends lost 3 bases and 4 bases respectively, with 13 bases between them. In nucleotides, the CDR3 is TGCGCCAGCAGCTCATACCGGGACACCTATGGCTACACCTTC. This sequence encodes CASSSYRDTYGYTF. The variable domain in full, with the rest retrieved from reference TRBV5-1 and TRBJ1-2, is KAGVTQTPRYLIKTRGQQVTLSCSPISGHRSVSWYQQTPGQGLQFLFEYFSETQRNKGNFPGRFSGRQFSNSRSEMNVSTLELGDSALYLCASSSYRDTYGYTFGSGTRLTVV.

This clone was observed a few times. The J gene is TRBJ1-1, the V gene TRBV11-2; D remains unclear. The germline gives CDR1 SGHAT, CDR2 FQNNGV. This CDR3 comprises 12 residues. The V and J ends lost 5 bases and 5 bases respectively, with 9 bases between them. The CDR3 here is CASSQQETEAFF. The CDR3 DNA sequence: TGTGCCAGCAGCCAACAAGAGACTGAAGCTTTCTTT.